Listed below are T cell receptor beta chains from one sample, sequenced in a study of blood T cell repertoires in COVID-19. TCRdb's copy holds only in-frame clones and misses some; the assay was immunoSEQ multiplex PCR. The table records some 210,000 clones, approximately 90% of them present only once. The sample was peripheral blood. The receptors here all came from a woman in her 40s with acute or convalescent COVID-19. The CDR3 runs from the conserved cysteine through the conserved F or W. Each record gives: clone size, J gene, V gene, D gene, CDR3 DNA, CDR3 protein. A D gene is named only where the DNA matches it firmly. Clone size is not always given. Where it is, it says once, few, many or a class for expanded clones.

clone size: NA; J gene: TRBJ2-5; V gene: TRBV3-1/TRBV3-2; D gene: TRBD2; CDR3 DNA: TGTGCCAGCAGCCGATGGACTAGCGGGGGGGCGTCTGTACTTGGAGAGACCCAGTACTTC; CDR3 protein: CASSRWTSGGASVLGETQYF
clone size: NA; J gene: TRBJ2-5; V gene: TRBV5-1; D gene: NA; CDR3 DNA: TGCGCCAGCTATCGGGGGTCCCAAGAGACCCAGTACTTC; CDR3 protein: CASYRGSQETQYF
clone size: NA; J gene: TRBJ2-6; V gene: TRBV3-1/TRBV3-2; D gene: NA; CDR3 DNA: TGTGCCAGCAGCCAAGTGGCAGGGGTCTCTGGGGCCAACGTCCTGACTTTC; CDR3 protein: CASSQVAGVSGANVLTF
clone size: NA; J gene: TRBJ2-5; V gene: TRBV11-3; D gene: TRBD2; CDR3 DNA: TGTGCCAGCAGCTTAGGGGGGGGAGGAGAGACCCAGTACTTC; CDR3 protein: CASSLGGGGETQYF
clone size: once; J gene: TRBJ1-3; V gene: TRBV28; D gene: TRBD1; CDR3 DNA: TGTGCCAGCAGTTTAAATGTGGGGACAGGGACTGGAAACACCATATATTTT; CDR3 protein: CASSLNVGTGTGNTIYF
clone size: once; J gene: TRBJ2-6; V gene: TRBV9; D gene: NA; CDR3 DNA: TGTGCCAGCAGCGTAGCGTCCTCTGGGGCCAACGTCCTGACTTTC; CDR3 protein: CASSVASSGANVLTF
clone size: NA; J gene: TRBJ2-2; V gene: TRBV10-3; D gene: TRBD1; CDR3 DNA: TGTGCCATCGGAGCGCCGGGACAGGCGAACACCGGGGAGCTGTTTTTT; CDR3 protein: CAIGAPGQANTGELFF
clone size: NA; J gene: TRBJ1-1; V gene: TRBV5-5; D gene: NA; CDR3 DNA: TGTGCCAGCAGCCGAACCGGGGGTAGCCACTACACTGAAGCTTTCTTT; CDR3 protein: CASSRTGGSHYTEAFF
clone size: NA; J gene: TRBJ2-1; V gene: TRBV19; D gene: NA; CDR3 DNA: TGTGCCAGCACCGACGCCGGAGGCTCCTACAATGAGCAGTTCTTC; CDR3 protein: CASTDAGGSYNEQFF
clone size: NA; J gene: TRBJ1-6; V gene: TRBV7-2; D gene: TRBD1; CDR3 DNA: TGTGCCAGCAGCCCTAGACAGGGTCGGAATTCACCCCTCCACTTT; CDR3 protein: CASSPRQGRNSPLHF
clone size: NA; J gene: TRBJ2-4; V gene: TRBV20-1; D gene: NA; CDR3 DNA: TGCAGTGCTAGTCAGGCGGGGTCCGGAAACATTCAGTACTTC; CDR3 protein: CSASQAGSGNIQYF
clone size: NA; J gene: TRBJ2-5; V gene: TRBV7-2; D gene: TRBD2; CDR3 DNA: TGTGCCAGCAGCTCCACTTTAGCGGGGGGCGGGGAGACCCAGTACTTC; CDR3 protein: CASSSTLAGGGETQYF
clone size: NA; J gene: TRBJ2-1; V gene: TRBV4-1; D gene: TRBD1; CDR3 DNA: TGCGCCAGCAGCCGATCTTACGACAGGGTCAATTATGGTGAGCAGTTCTTC; CDR3 protein: CASSRSYDRVNYGEQFF
clone size: NA; J gene: TRBJ2-2; V gene: TRBV5-4; D gene: NA; CDR3 DNA: TGTGCCAGCAGCACCTCGGAAGAGGGAGTTCCCGGGGAGCTGTTTTTT; CDR3 protein: CASSTSEEGVPGELFF
clone size: NA; J gene: TRBJ2-3; V gene: TRBV7-9; D gene: TRBD2; CDR3 DNA: TGTGCCAGCAGCCGGAACATCATGCTGGCGGGGGGGTACACAGATACGCAGTATTTT; CDR3 protein: CASSRNIMLAGGYTDTQYF
clone size: NA; J gene: TRBJ1-2; V gene: TRBV4-2; D gene: NA; CDR3 DNA: TGTGCCAGCAGCGAAACAACACTAGGGTTGGGCTACTATGGCTACACCTTC; CDR3 protein: CASSETTLGLGYYGYTF
clone size: NA; J gene: TRBJ1-2; V gene: TRBV27; D gene: NA; CDR3 DNA: TGTGCCAGCGGGGGGACGGCCTATGGCTACACCTTC; CDR3 protein: CASGGTAYGYTF
clone size: once; J gene: TRBJ1-1; V gene: TRBV3-1/TRBV3-2; D gene: TRBD1; CDR3 DNA: TGTGCCAGCAGCCCTGGACAGGGCATGAACACTGAAGCTTTCTTT; CDR3 protein: CASSPGQGMNTEAFF
clone size: NA; J gene: TRBJ2-3; V gene: TRBV12-5; D gene: TRBD2; CDR3 DNA: TGTGCTAGTGGCTTGCTTAGCGGGGCTAGCACAGATACGCAGTATTTT; CDR3 protein: CASGLLSGASTDTQYF
clone size: NA; J gene: TRBJ1-1; V gene: TRBV5-1; D gene: NA; CDR3 DNA: TGCGCCAGCAGCTGGCGGGGAGGCCGGTCCCCCTGGAACACTGAAGCTTTCTTT; CDR3 protein: CASSWRGGRSPWNTEAFF